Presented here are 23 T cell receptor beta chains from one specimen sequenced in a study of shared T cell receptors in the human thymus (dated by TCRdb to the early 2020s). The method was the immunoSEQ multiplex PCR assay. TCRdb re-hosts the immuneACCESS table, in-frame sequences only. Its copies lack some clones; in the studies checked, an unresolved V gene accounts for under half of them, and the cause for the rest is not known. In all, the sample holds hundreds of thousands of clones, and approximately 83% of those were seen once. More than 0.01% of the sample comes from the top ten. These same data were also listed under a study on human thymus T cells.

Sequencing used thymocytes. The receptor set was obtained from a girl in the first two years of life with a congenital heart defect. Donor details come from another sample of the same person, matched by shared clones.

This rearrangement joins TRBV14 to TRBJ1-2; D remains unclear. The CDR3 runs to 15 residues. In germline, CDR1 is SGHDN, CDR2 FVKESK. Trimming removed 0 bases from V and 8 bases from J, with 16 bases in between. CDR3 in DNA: TGTGCCAGCAGCCAAGATTCGGGGAAATATTGGGGCTACACCTTC. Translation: CASSQDSGKYWGYTF.

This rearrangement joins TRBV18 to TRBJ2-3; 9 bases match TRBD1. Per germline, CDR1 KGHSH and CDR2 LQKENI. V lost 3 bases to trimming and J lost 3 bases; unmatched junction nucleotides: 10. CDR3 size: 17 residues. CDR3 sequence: CASSPNRGRTSTDTQYF. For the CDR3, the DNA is TGTGCCAGCTCACCCAACAGGGGGCGAACTTCGACAGATACGCAGTATTTT.

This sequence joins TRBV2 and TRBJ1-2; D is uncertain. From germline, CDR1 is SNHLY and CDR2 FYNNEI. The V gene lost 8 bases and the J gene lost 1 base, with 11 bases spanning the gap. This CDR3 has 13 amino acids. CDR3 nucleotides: TGTGCCAGCTGCGGATCCCGTAACTATGGCTACACCTTC. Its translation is CASCGSRNYGYTF.

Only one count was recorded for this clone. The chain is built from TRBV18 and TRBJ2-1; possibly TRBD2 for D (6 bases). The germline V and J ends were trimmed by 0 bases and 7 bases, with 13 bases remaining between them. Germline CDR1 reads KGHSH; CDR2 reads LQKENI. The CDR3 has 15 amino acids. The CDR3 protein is CASSPPWGEWNEQFF. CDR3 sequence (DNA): TGTGCCAGCTCACCACCTTGGGGGGAGTGGAATGAGCAGTTCTTC.

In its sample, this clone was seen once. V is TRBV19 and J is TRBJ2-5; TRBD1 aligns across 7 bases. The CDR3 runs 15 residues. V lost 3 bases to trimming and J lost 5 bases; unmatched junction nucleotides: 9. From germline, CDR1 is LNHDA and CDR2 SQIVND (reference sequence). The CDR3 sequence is CASSIRPGGRETQYF. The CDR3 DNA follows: TGTGCCAGTAGTATTAGGCCAGGGGGTCGGGAGACCCAGTACTTC.

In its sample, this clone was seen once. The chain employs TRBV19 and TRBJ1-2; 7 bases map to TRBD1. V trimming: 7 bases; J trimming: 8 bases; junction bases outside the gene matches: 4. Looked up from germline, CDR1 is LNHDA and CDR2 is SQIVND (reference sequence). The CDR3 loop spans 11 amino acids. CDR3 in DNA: TGTGCCAGTATGATAGGGGGCGGCTACACCTTC. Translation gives CASMIGGGYTF.

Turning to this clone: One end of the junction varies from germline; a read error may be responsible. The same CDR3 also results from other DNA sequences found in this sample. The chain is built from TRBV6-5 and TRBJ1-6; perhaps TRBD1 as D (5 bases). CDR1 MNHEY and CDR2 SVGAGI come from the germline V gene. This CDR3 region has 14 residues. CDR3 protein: CASSEQEWNSPLHF. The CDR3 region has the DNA TGTGCCAGCAGTGAACAGGAATGGAATTCGCCCCTCCACTTT.

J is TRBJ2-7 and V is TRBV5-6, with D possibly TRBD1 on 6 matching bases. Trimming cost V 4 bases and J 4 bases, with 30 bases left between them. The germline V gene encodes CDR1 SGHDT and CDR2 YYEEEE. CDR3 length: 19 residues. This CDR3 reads CASSVTYNTGSRSDYEQYF. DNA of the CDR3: TGTGCCAGCAGCGTAACCTACAACACAGGGTCCCGGTCAGATTACGAGCAGTACTTC.

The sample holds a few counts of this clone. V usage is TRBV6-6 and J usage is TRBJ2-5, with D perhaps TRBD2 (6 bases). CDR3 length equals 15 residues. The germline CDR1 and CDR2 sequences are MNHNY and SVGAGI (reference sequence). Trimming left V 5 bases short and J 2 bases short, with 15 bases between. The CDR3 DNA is TGTGCCAGCAGTCCCTCACGGGGGTCTCAAGAGACCCAGTACTTC. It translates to CASSPSRGSQETQYF.

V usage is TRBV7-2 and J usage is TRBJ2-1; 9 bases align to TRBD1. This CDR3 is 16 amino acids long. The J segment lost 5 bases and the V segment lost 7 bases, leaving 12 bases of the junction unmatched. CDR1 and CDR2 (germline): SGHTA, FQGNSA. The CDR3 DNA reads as TGTGCCAGCACCGCTTATGTGGGACAGGGTCACAATGAGCAGTTCTTC. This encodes CASTAYVGQGHNEQFF.

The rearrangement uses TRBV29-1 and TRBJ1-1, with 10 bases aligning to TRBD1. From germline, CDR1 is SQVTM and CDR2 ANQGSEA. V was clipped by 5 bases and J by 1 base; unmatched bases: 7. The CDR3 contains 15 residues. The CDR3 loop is CSVRGGDRGNTEAFF. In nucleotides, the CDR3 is TGCAGCGTTAGGGGAGGGGACAGGGGGAACACTGAAGCTTTCTTT. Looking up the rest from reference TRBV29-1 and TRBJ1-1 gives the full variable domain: SAVISQKPSRDICQRGTSLTIQCQVDSQVTMMFWYRQQPGQSLTLIATANQGSEATYESGFVIDKFPISRPNLTFSTLTVSNMSPEDSSIYLCSVRGGDRGNTEAFFGQGTRLTVV.

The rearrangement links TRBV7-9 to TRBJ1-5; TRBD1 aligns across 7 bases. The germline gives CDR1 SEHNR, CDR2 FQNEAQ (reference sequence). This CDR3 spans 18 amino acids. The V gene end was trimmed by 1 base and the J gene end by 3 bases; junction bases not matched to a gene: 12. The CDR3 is CASSLVRVRDSNNQPQHF. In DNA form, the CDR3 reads TGTGCCAGCAGCTTAGTTCGGGTGAGGGACAGTAACAATCAGCCCCAGCATTTT.

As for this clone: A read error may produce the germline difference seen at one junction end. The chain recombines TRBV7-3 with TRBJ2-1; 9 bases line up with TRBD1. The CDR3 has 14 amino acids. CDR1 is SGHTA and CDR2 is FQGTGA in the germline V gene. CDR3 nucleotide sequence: TGTGCCAGCGGCTTCGGGACAGGGCACAATGAGCAGTTCTTC. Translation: CASGFGTGHNEQFF.

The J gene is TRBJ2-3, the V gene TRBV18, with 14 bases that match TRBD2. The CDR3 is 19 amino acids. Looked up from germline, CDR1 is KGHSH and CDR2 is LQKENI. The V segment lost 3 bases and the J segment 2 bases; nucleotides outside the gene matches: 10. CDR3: CASSPSHPGLAGVTDTQYF. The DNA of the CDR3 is TGTGCCAGCTCACCCTCCCACCCGGGACTAGCGGGGGTCACAGATACGCAGTATTTT.

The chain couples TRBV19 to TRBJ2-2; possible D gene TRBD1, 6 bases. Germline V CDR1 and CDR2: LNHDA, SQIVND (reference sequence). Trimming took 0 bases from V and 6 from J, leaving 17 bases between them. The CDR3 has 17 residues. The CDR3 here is CASSIDSTPKGAGELFF. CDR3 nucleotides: TGTGCCAGTAGTATAGATAGCACACCCAAGGGGGCCGGGGAGCTGTTTTTT. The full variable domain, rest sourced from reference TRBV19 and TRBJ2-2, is DGGITQSPKYLFRKEGQNVTLSCEQNLNHDAMYWYRQDPGQGLRLIYYSQIVNDFQKGDIAEGYSVSREKKESFPLTVTSAQKNPTAFYLCASSIDSTPKGAGELFFGEGSRLTVL.

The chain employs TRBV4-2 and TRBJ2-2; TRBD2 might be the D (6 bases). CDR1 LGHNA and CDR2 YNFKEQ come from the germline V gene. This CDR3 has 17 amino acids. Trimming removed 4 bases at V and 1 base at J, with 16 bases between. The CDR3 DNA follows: TGTGCCAGCAGCCGGGATCCCCGCGGGAAGAACACCGGGGAGCTGTTTTTT. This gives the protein CASSRDPRGKNTGELFF.

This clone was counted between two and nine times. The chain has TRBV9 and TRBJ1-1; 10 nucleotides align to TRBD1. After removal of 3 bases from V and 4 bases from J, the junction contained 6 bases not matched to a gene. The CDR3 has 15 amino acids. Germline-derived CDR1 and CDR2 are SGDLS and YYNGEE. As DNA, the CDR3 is TGTGCCAGCAGCGCCGGACAGGGGGAGTCCACTGAAGCTTTCTTT. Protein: CASSAGQGESTEAFF. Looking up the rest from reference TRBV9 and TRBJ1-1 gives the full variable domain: DSGVTQTPKHLITATGQRVTLRCSPRSGDLSVYWYQQSLDQGLQFLIQYYNGEERAKGNILERFSAQQFPDLHSELNLSSLELGDSALYFCASSAGQGESTEAFFGQGTRLTVV.

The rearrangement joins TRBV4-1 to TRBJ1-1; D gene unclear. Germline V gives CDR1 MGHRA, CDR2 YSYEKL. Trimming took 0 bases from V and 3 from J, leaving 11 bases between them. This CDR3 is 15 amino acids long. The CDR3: CASSQEGGLDTEAFF. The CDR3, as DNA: TGCGCCAGCAGCCAAGAGGGAGGGTTGGACACTGAAGCTTTCTTT.

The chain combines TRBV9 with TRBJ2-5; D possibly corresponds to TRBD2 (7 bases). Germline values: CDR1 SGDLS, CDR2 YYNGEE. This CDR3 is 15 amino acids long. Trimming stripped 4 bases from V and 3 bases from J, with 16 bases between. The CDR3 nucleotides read TGTGCCAGCAGCTCATATAGAGGGGGGGAAGAGACCCAGTACTTC. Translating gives CASSSYRGGEETQYF. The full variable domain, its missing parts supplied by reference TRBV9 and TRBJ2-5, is DSGVTQTPKHLITATGQRVTLRCSPRSGDLSVYWYQQSLDQGLQFLIQYYNGEERAKGNILERFSAQQFPDLHSELNLSSLELGDSALYFCASSSYRGGEETQYFGPGTRLLVL.

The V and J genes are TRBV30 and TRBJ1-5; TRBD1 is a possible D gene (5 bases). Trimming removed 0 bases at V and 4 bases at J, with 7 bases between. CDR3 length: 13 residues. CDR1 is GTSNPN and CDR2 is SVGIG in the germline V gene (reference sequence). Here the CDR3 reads CAWSVWTNQPQHF. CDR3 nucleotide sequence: TGTGCCTGGAGTGTTTGGACAAATCAGCCCCAGCATTTT.

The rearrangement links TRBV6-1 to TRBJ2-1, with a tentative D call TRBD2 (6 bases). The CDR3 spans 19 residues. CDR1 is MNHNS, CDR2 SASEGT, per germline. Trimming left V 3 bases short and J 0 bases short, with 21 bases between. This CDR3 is CASSDISGTFLSSYNEQFF. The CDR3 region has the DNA TGTGCCAGCAGTGACATTTCCGGGACTTTCTTAAGCTCCTACAATGAGCAGTTCTTC.

CDR3: CASSYPQGRNEKLFF. The CDR3, as DNA: TGTGCCAGCAGTTACCCACAGGGCCGAAATGAAAAACTGTTTTTT. The chain employs TRBV6-6 and TRBJ1-4, with D perhaps matching TRBD1 (6 bases). Germline values: CDR1 MNHNY, CDR2 SVGAGI (reference sequence). Trimming took 2 bases from V and 5 from J, leaving 12 bases between them. This CDR3 has 15 amino acids.

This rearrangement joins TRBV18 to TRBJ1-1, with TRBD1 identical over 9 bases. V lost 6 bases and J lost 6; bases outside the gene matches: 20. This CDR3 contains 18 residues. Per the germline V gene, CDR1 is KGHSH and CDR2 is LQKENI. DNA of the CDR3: TGTGCCAGCTCTCCCACAACCGGGACAGGGCCAACAGGGGCTGAAGCTTTCTTT. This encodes CASSPTTGTGPTGAEAFF.